These 23 T cell receptor beta chains were sequenced from one sample in a study of blood T cell repertoires in COVID-19. TCRdb's table, derived via immunoSEQ multiplex PCR, lists solely in-frame clones and lacks some. The sample lists 120,000 or so clones; roughly four fifths were seen once. Input material: peripheral blood. The receptors shown here come from a woman in her fifties or sixties with acute or convalescent COVID-19.

The chain employs TRBV3-1 (or the pseudogene TRBV3-2) and TRBJ1-3, with 7 bases fitting TRBD1. V dropped 4 bases and J dropped 6; count of bases not matched to a gene: 3. Germline V gene sequence: CDR1 LGHDT, CDR2 YNNKEL (reference sequence). The CDR3 consists of 13 residues. As DNA, the CDR3 is TGTGCCAGCAGCCTCGACAGGGCAAACACCATATATTTT. It specifies CASSLDRANTIYF.

The chain carries TRBV5-4 and TRBJ2-2, with D perhaps TRBD2 (5 bases). The CDR3 is 17 residues long. Germline values: CDR1 SGHNT, CDR2 YYREEE (reference sequence). Trimming pared 0 bases from V and 5 bases from J, leaving 17 bases between. The chain's CDR3 is CASSLESVSRGTGELFF. The CDR3 region has the DNA TGTGCCAGCAGCTTGGAGAGTGTTAGCCGGGGTACCGGGGAGCTGTTTTTT.

Only one count was recorded for this clone. The J gene is TRBJ1-6, the V gene TRBV28; unclear D gene. V dropped 7 bases and J dropped 6 bases, with 7 bases sitting between them. CDR3 length equals 12 residues. Germline V gives CDR1 MDHEN, CDR2 SYDVKM. In DNA form, the CDR3 reads TGTGCCAGCACTGAGGTTAATTCACCCCTCCACTTT. Translated, it gives CASTEVNSPLHF.

The chain couples TRBV23-1 to TRBJ2-1, with a weak D call TRBD2 (5 bases). TRBV23-1 is an ORF; its function is uncertain. V was shortened by 7 bases and J by 5 bases, with 21 bases between the two germline ends. There are 16 residues in the CDR3. CDR3 loop: CASNSDRPGWDNEQFF. CDR3 bases: TGCGCCAGCAACTCGGATAGGCCGGGGTGGGACAATGAGCAGTTCTTC.

This clone turned up a few times. The CDR3 protein is CASTPVAGGRNYGYTF. In DNA, the CDR3 is TGCGCCAGCACCCCGGTCGCCGGGGGACGAAACTATGGCTACACCTTC. The chain links TRBV5-1 to TRBJ1-2; weak D call: TRBD1 (5 bases). The germline V gene has CDR1 SGHRS and CDR2 YFSETQ. The CDR3 spans 16 residues. V lost 6 bases, J lost 2 bases, and 20 bases lay in between.

This chain links TRBV4-1 with TRBJ2-1; D is perhaps TRBD1 (6 bases). Germline V lookup: CDR1 MGHRA, CDR2 YSYEKL. This CDR3 is built from 12 residues. The V and J ends lost 6 bases and 7 bases respectively, with 10 bases between them. In DNA, the CDR3 is TGCGCCAGCAGTCCAACAGGGAATGAGCAGTTCTTC. Its translation: CASSPTGNEQFF.

The chain is built from TRBV11-3 and TRBJ2-7; D is unresolved. The CDR3 runs 13 residues. V was trimmed by 5 bases and J by 6 bases, leaving 14 bases between them. The germline CDR1 and CDR2 sequences are SGHNT and YENEEA. CDR3 sequence reads: CASSPTEGGEQYF. CDR3 sequence (DNA): TGTGCCAGCAGCCCTACGGAAGGCGGCGAGCAGTACTTC.

Written as DNA, the CDR3 is TGTGCCAGCAGCAAGAAGGCGGCCCTACGGGCTTTCTTT. Its protein is CASSKKAALRAFF. The rearrangement uses TRBV21-1 and TRBJ1-1. TRBV21-1 is assigned pseudogene status. The CDR3 is 13 amino acids.

The chain links TRBV6-2 or TRBV6-3 to TRBJ2-3, with 12 bases that match TRBD2. V trimming: 4 bases; J trimming: 5 bases; junction bases outside the gene matches: 10. The CDR3 runs to 17 residues. The V gene's germline CDR1 is MNHEY and CDR2 SVGEGT. The CDR3 reads CASSLTPSGGALDTQYF. The CDR3 DNA follows: TGTGCCAGCAGTTTGACGCCTAGCGGGGGGGCACTAGATACGCAGTATTTT.

This sequence joins TRBV23-1 and TRBJ1-6, with TRBD1 identical over 7 bases. TRBV23-1 is annotated as an ORF whose role is uncertain. The trim removed 4 bases at V and 0 bases at J, leaving 6 bases unmatched. The CDR3 spans 17 residues. The CDR3 bases are TGCGCCAGCAGTCCGCGGACAGGTAGCTCCTATAATTCACCCCTCCACTTT. Translation: CASSPRTGSSYNSPLHF.

The J gene is TRBJ2-1, the V gene TRBV4-2, with 11 bases fitting TRBD2. V trimming: 3 bases; J trimming: 5 bases; junction bases outside the gene matches: 6. CDR1 and CDR2 from the germline V gene are LGHNA and YNFKEQ. This CDR3 has 16 amino acids. The CDR3 spells CASSQDPGLADNEQFF. CDR3 sequence (DNA): TGTGCCAGCAGCCAGGACCCGGGACTAGCGGACAATGAGCAGTTCTTC.

V is TRBV7-2 and J is TRBJ1-2; 7 nucleotides agree with TRBD1. CDR3 length: 14 amino acids. CDR1 SGHTA and CDR2 FQGNSA come from the germline V gene. Unmatched junction bases numbered 7, after V lost 5 bases and J lost 4 bases. For the CDR3, the DNA is TGTGCCAGCAGCACCCCGGGACAGAGCTATGGCTACACCTTC. Translating it yields CASSTPGQSYGYTF.

The rearrangement joins TRBV7-9 to TRBJ2-1; tentatively, D is TRBD2 (5 bases). Germline CDR1 reads SEHNR; CDR2 reads FQNEAQ (reference sequence). This CDR3 region has 11 residues. Trimming removed 10 bases from V and 12 bases from J, with 16 bases in between. CDR3 amino acids: CATVREKVQFF. In DNA form, the CDR3 reads TGTGCCACAGTGAGGGAAAAGGTGCAGTTCTTC.

The V gene is TRBV25-1, the J gene TRBJ2-7, with D hard to call. The ends were cut back, 1 base at V and 2 bases at J, with 9 bases in the middle. This CDR3 has 14 amino acids. Germline-derived CDR1 and CDR2 are MGHDK and SYGVNS. The DNA for the CDR3 is TGTGCCAGCAGTGAATCGCGGCCGGCCTACGAGCAGTACTTC. Translation gives CASSESRPAYEQYF.

This clone was counted once. V usage is TRBV11-3 and J usage is TRBJ2-1; 14 nucleotides match TRBD2. Germline-derived CDR1 and CDR2 are SGHNT and YENEEA. The CDR3 runs to 16 residues. Losses at the gene ends were 4 bases for V and 3 bases for J; bases not matched to a gene: 2. The CDR3 region is CASSSGTSGGYNEQFF. In DNA, the CDR3 is TGTGCCAGCAGCTCTGGGACTAGCGGGGGCTACAATGAGCAGTTCTTC.

This clone was counted only a few times. DNA of the CDR3: TGTGCCAGCAGCTTTCAGGGAGGCGCTGAAGCTTTCTTT. The encoded protein is CASSFQGGAEAFF. This chain connects TRBV5-6 to TRBJ1-1; possible D gene TRBD1, 5 bases. Germline V gene sequence: CDR1 SGHDT, CDR2 YYEEEE. The CDR3 totals 13 residues. The V end was cut by 2 bases, the J end by 6 bases, with 11 bases between.

The chain links TRBV2 to TRBJ1-1; D gene unclear. Trimming removed 7 bases at V and 5 bases at J, with 11 bases between. This CDR3 is 12 amino acids long. Germline CDR1 reads SNHLY; CDR2 reads FYNNEI. CDR3 bases: TGTGCCAGCAACCCCTCGGGGACTGAAGCTTTCTTT. Translating gives CASNPSGTEAFF.

The V gene is TRBV5-1, the J gene TRBJ2-7; 7 nucleotides line up with TRBD1. V lost 3 bases and J lost 3; bases outside the gene matches: 6. CDR3 length equals 14 residues. CDR1 is SGHRS and CDR2 is YFSETQ in the germline V gene. CDR3 region: CASSYGDRNYEQYF. Written as DNA, the CDR3 is TGCGCCAGCAGCTACGGGGACAGAAACTACGAGCAGTACTTC.

V and J are TRBV12-3 or TRBV12-4 and TRBJ1-1; D is uncertain. This CDR3 region has 13 residues. Trimming stripped 5 bases from V and 6 bases from J, with 13 bases between. CDR3 DNA: TGTGCCAGCAGTCCCCTACTGGGCGCTGAAGCTTTCTTT. Translating it yields CASSPLLGAEAFF.

The rearrangement joins TRBV29-1 to TRBJ2-2, with TRBD1 identical over 7 bases. The CDR3 runs to 16 residues. Trimming cost V 5 bases and J 7 bases; bases outside gene matches: 16. The V gene's germline CDR1 is SQVTM and CDR2 ANQGSEA. The CDR3 nucleotides are TGCAGCGTTAGGGTAGATCCGACAGGGAGAGTCGGGGAGCTGTTTTTT. Protein product: CSVRVDPTGRVGELFF.

This rearrangement joins TRBV7-9 to TRBJ1-5, with D perhaps TRBD1 (6 bases). The CDR3 totals 15 residues. Germline V lookup: CDR1 SEHNR, CDR2 FQNEAQ (reference sequence). Trimming left V 5 bases short and J 7 bases short, with 18 bases between. The CDR3 loop is CASSPAGGGYQPQHF. The CDR3 DNA reads TGTGCCAGCAGCCCTGCCGGGGGGGGCTACCAGCCCCAGCATTTT.

This chain connects TRBV3-1 (or the pseudogene TRBV3-2) to TRBJ1-5; D is uncertain. The ends were cut back, 4 bases at V and 4 bases at J, with 8 bases in the middle. Germline CDR1 and CDR2: LGHDT and YNNKEL (reference sequence). The CDR3 has 13 residues. The CDR3 coding sequence is TGTGCCAGCAGCCCTGCGCGAAATCAGCCCCAGCATTTT. It codes for CASSPARNQPQHF.

The V gene is TRBV6-2 or TRBV6-3, the J gene TRBJ2-2, with TRBD1 matching over 8 bases. Trimming took 5 bases from V and 2 from J; bases not matched to a gene: 4. Germline V gives CDR1 MNHEY, CDR2 SVGEGT. This CDR3 comprises 15 residues. CDR3 DNA: TGTGCCAGCAGTCACGACAGGGGCAACACCGGGGAGCTGTTTTTT. Its translation: CASSHDRGNTGELFF.